This TCR beta chain comes out of a study of molecular identifiers for immune sequencing clone quantification. This clonotype was observed many times. Naive CD8 libraries came from around 20,000 to 1,000,000 sorted cells with 10%, 30% or 50% RNA. Unmatched junction bases numbered 18, after V lost 5 bases and J lost 2 bases. Germline CDR1 SNHLY, CDR2 FYNNEI. The CDR3 is 19 residues long. A single record per CDR3 protein comes from TCRdb applying MiXCR to the PCR reads. The top ten hold 0.7% to 1% of the sample, which has 490,000 or so distinct CDR3 sequences, about 20% seen once. The sequencing sample was made of naive CD8+ T cells from blood, with Jurkat cell RNA spiked in. Regarding subset: FACS-sorted CD8+CD4-CCR7+CD45RA+ naive T cells. This clonotype was sampled from a human donor in good health. Some libraries in this study had Jurkat cell RNA spiked in. V gene TRBV2 combines with J gene TRBJ1-5; 7 bases align to TRBD1. CDR3 protein: CASSKQGTVMAIGNQPQHF. In DNA, the CDR3 is TGTGCCAGCAGTAAGCAGGGGACAGTTATGGCTATAGGCAATCAGCCCCAGCATTTT.